The sequence of this TCR beta chain was determined in a study of blood T cell repertoires in COVID-19 (TCRdb year 2020). Study-wide context: Samples from collaborators originated in the United States, Italy and Spain and spanned both the acute and convalescent phases of COVID-19. The material from the prospective study consisted of cDNA or gDNA derived from T cells, B-cell-depleted T cells, or PBMCs. Deeply sampled blood TCRbeta repertoires from subjects exposed to, actively infected with, or recovered from COVID-19 were included in the dataset. The repertoires were released in a freely available public database intended as a resource for research on the immune response to SARS-CoV-2. Samples came from the ongoing ImmuneRACE study (first 160 participants) plus 1,254 subjects from 6 global collaborators. The sample metadata nearly always contained a de-identified subject ID, COVID-19 status, age in years and sex. Where available, HLA class I and class II types were taken from metadata supplied by the sample provider and were not determined by assay-based typing. The research as a whole found: How much clinical and demographic metadata was included differed by source and by participant, and the metadata was provided uncurated.

To note about this clone: Its antigen is currently not known. Base qualities are missing; no much larger clone stands one base away.

Participants in the prospective study were aged roughly 18 to 89 years, lived in 20 to 25 United States geographic areas, and enrolled through a virtual design. In the prospective study, cohorts were assigned on the basis of participant-reported clinical history obtained from a screening survey and a study questionnaire. Recovered participants in ImmuneRACE Cohort 3 were defined by two consecutive negative NP/OP PCR tests, clearance by a healthcare professional, or resolution of symptoms. In the prospective study, mobile phlebotomists collected whole blood, serum and a nasopharyngeal or oropharyngeal swab from each participant. Prospective study participants could optionally give additional blood draws and questionnaires over an approximately 2-month period. Before DNA extraction, blood samples from the prospective study were shipped at room temperature or frozen. The immunoSEQ Assay, a bias-controlled multiplex PCR, was used to amplify TCRbeta CDR3 regions from genomic DNA. On the study's bioinformatics: The number of nucleated cells in each sample was estimated from the amplification of reference gene primers within the assay. To quantify the absolute abundance of each unique TCRbeta CDR3 rearrangement, sequence reads were collapsed and filtered. Productive Simpson clonality was computed per sample as the square root of Simpson's diversity index over productive rearrangements. Entries here come from immuneACCESS through TCRdb and include only in-frame sequences with V and J called. Some clones fail to appear in such tables; in the studies checked, an unresolved V gene covers under half of the shortfall, and the cause of the remainder is unknown. The V and J calls and clone size come from that table; D and trimming were worked out from the DNA. In all, the sample holds around 140,000 clones, and over 70% of those were seen once. Of the sample, approximately 11% falls within the top ten clones.

The sample consisted of PBMCs or T cells enriched from blood (not recorded which). The sequence was obtained from a man aged 60 to 75 who had recovered from COVID-19.

The CDR3 is CASSNLAGGPNTGELFF. The DNA reads as follows: TGTGCCAGCAGCAACCTAGCGGGGGGCCCGAACACCGGGGAGCTGTTTTTT. The chain joins TRBV21-1 to TRBJ2-2; the table names TRBD2, a call not compared with the DNA. TRBV21-1 is a pseudogene segment. Including the terminal cysteine and phenylalanine, the CDR3 comprises 17 residues. This entry keeps only the CDR3 DNA: 51 bases, framed from base 1.